One and the same sample provided the 23 T cell receptor beta chains below, sequenced in a study of technical replicates of blood from a handful of donors. Libraries were prepared by immunoSEQ multiplex PCR; TCRdb keeps only in-frame clonotypes and omits some of them. This sample has fewer than 95,000 clones, with over 75% found just once. Sequencing was performed on T cells isolated from PBMCs. These receptors originate from a human donor in good health.

The rearrangement links TRBV19 to TRBJ1-2; a weak D match, TRBD1 (6 bases). CDR1 is LNHDA, CDR2 SQIVND, per germline (reference sequence). This CDR3 spans 15 amino acids. V was clipped by 7 bases and J by 2 bases, with 17 bases between them. CDR3 sequence (DNA): TGTGCCAGTACTCCCTTCGGACAGACCAACTATGGCTACACCTTC. Protein sequence: CASTPFGQTNYGYTF.

This sequence joins TRBV28 and TRBJ2-7; 13 positions agree with TRBD2. Germline loops: CDR1 MDHEN, CDR2 SYDVKM. The V gene end was trimmed by 7 bases and the J gene end by 6 bases; junction bases not matched to a gene: 21. The CDR3 consists of 19 residues. The CDR3 is CASTLKTSGRSRRDSEQYF. The CDR3 region has the DNA TGTGCCAGCACCCTTAAGACTAGCGGGAGGTCGCGGCGGGATTCCGAGCAGTACTTC.

V gene TRBV27 combines with J gene TRBJ2-3; D unclear. CDR3 length equals 13 residues. Per the germline V gene, CDR1 is MNHEY and CDR2 is SMNVEV (reference sequence). The V end lost 7 bases, the J end lost 1 base, and 9 bases lay between the germline ends. CDR3 sequence reads: CASNWQGTDTQYF. The CDR3 bases are TGTGCCAGCAATTGGCAGGGCACAGATACGCAGTATTTT.

Only one count was recorded for this clone. This chain connects TRBV7-9 to TRBJ1-2, with D tentatively TRBD1 (6 bases). This CDR3 comprises 14 residues. Germline lookup yields CDR1 SEHNR and CDR2 FQNEAQ (reference sequence). The V end lost 5 bases, the J end lost 2 bases, and 12 bases lay between the germline ends. CDR3: CASSPGRGNYGYTF. DNA for the CDR3: TGTGCCAGCAGCCCAGGGAGGGGGAACTATGGCTACACCTTC.

The rearrangement links TRBV19 to TRBJ2-7; 14 nucleotides match TRBD2. V shed 5 bases and J 0 bases; nucleotides not matched to a gene: 3. The CDR3 is 16 residues long. In germline, CDR1 is LNHDA, CDR2 SQIVND (reference sequence). CDR3 region: CASSRLAGGSSYEQYF. In DNA, the CDR3 is TGTGCCAGTAGTCGACTAGCGGGAGGGAGCTCCTACGAGCAGTACTTC.

This clone was found once. The chain links TRBV7-8 to TRBJ1-2, with D hard to call. Trimming shortened V by 0 bases and J by 5 bases, and 13 bases separated the two germline ends. CDR1 is SGHVS, CDR2 FQNEAQ, per germline. This CDR3 region has 15 residues. For the CDR3, the DNA is TGTGCCAGCAGCTTAGCCTTTAGAGCGGATTATGGCTACACCTTC. Its protein product is CASSLAFRADYGYTF.

The rearrangement links TRBV27 to TRBJ2-1; weak D call: TRBD2 (5 bases). The CDR3 spans 15 residues. CDR1 is MNHEY and CDR2 is SMNVEV in the germline V gene (reference sequence). Trimming pared 5 bases from V and 6 bases from J, leaving 17 bases between. CDR3 coding DNA: TGTGCCAGCAGTCTGAGAACTAGTGAGGGCAATGAGCAGTTCTTC. This sequence encodes CASSLRTSEGNEQFF.

The V and J genes are TRBV6-5 and TRBJ2-1; 13 bases fit TRBD2. CDR3 length equals 14 residues. The germline CDR1 and CDR2 sequences are MNHEY and SVGAGI. The V gene end was trimmed by 5 bases and the J gene end by 9 bases; junction bases not matched to a gene: 4. The CDR3 loop reads CASSQGLAGLEQFF. CDR3 nucleotide sequence: TGTGCCAGCAGTCAGGGACTAGCGGGGCTTGAGCAGTTCTTC.

The genes are TRBV19 and TRBJ2-7; a weak D match, TRBD1 (5 bases). Germline CDR1 is LNHDA and CDR2 is SQIVND (reference sequence). The CDR3 loop spans 12 amino acids. V was cut by 3 bases and J by 4 bases, with 7 bases left in between. The CDR3: CASSIQGYEQYF. The CDR3 DNA is TGTGCCAGTAGTATCCAGGGTTACGAGCAGTACTTC.

This chain links TRBV18 with TRBJ2-7; 7 positions match TRBD2. CDR1 is KGHSH and CDR2 is LQKENI in the germline V gene. V dropped 3 bases and J dropped 4; count of bases not matched to a gene: 6. CDR3 length: 14 amino acids. CDR3 DNA: TGTGCCAGCTCACCCCGCGGGAGTGGTTACGAGCAGTACTTC. The encoded protein is CASSPRGSGYEQYF. The variable domain in full, with the rest retrieved from reference TRBV18 and TRBJ2-7, is NAGVMQNPRHLVRRRGQEARLRCSPMKGHSHVYWYRQLPEEGLKFMVYLQKENIIDESGMPKERFSAEFPKEGPSILRIQQVVRGDSAAYFCASSPRGSGYEQYFGPGTRLTVT.

This clone was recorded a few times. The chain is built from TRBV19 and TRBJ1-5, with D perhaps TRBD1 (5 bases). The CDR3 consists of 13 residues. Between the trimmed V and J ends, which lost 5 bases and 11 bases, there was a span of 16 bases. Germline CDR1 LNHDA, CDR2 SQIVND (reference sequence). Written as DNA, the CDR3 is TGTGCCAGTAGTCAGGGCAGTGCGTACGCCCAGCATTTT. Protein product: CASSQGSAYAQHF. The complete variable domain, with remaining parts taken from reference TRBV19 and TRBJ1-5, reads DGGITQSPKYLFRKEGQNVTLSCEQNLNHDAMYWYRQDPGQGLRLIYYSQIVNDFQKGDIAEGYSVSREKKESFPLTVTSAQKNPTAFYLCASSQGSAYAQHFGDGTRLSIL.

The chain is built from TRBV2 and TRBJ2-3; 7 bases are shared with TRBD2. The CDR3 runs to 16 residues. CDR1 SNHLY and CDR2 FYNNEI come from the germline V gene. The V and J ends lost 6 bases and 3 bases, in that order; junction bases with no gene match: 12. The CDR3 DNA is TGTGCCAGCAGGGCTCGGCGTGGGGGGGGGACAGATACGCAGTATTTT. It encodes CASRARRGGGTDTQYF.

This rearrangement joins TRBV11-1 to TRBJ2-7; D might be TRBD1 (6 bases). The V end was cut by 3 bases, the J end by 4 bases, with 13 bases between. The CDR3 runs 14 residues. Per the germline V gene, CDR1 is SGHAT and CDR2 is FQDESV (reference sequence). The CDR3 region has the DNA TGTGCCAGCAGCTTCGTCGGGACAAGGTACGAGCAGTACTTC. This sequence encodes CASSFVGTRYEQYF.

The chain couples TRBV5-1 to TRBJ2-7; D ambiguous. Germline loops: CDR1 SGHRS, CDR2 YFSETQ. The CDR3 has 13 residues. V was shortened by 1 base and J by 4 bases, with 9 bases between the two germline ends. The CDR3 region has the DNA TGCGCCAGCAGCTTGACAGAGAATTACGAGCAGTACTTC. Its protein product is CASSLTENYEQYF.

This chain joins TRBV30 and TRBJ1-5, with D possibly being TRBD1 (6 bases). The V end lost 2 bases, the J end lost 7 bases, and 12 bases lay between the germline ends. Germline V lookup: CDR1 GTSNPN, CDR2 SVGIG (reference sequence). This CDR3 spans 13 amino acids. This chain's CDR3 is CAWSPGVGQPQHF. CDR3 DNA: TGTGCCTGGAGTCCAGGGGTCGGCCAGCCCCAGCATTTT.

J is TRBJ2-7 and V is TRBV19; perhaps TRBD1 as D (6 bases). The CDR3 totals 13 residues. V was clipped by 3 bases and J by 6 bases, with 12 bases between them. Germline V gene lookup returns CDR1 LNHDA and CDR2 SQIVND (reference sequence). The CDR3: CASSMWGQPEQYF. The CDR3, as DNA: TGTGCCAGTAGTATGTGGGGACAACCCGAGCAGTACTTC.

The genes are TRBV25-1 and TRBJ2-5; 8 nucleotides match TRBD1. V lost 3 bases to trimming and J lost 3 bases; unmatched junction nucleotides: 6. The CDR3 consists of 15 residues. Germline CDR1 is MGHDK and CDR2 is SYGVNS. The CDR3: CASSDVRGREETQYF. CDR3 sequence (DNA): TGTGCCAGCAGTGATGTCAGGGGGCGAGAAGAGACCCAGTACTTC.

This clone was observed a single time. The chain carries TRBV15 and TRBJ1-2; D uncertain. With 2 bases removed from V and 3 bases from J, the gap between germline ends came to 16 bases. Germline V gene sequence: CDR1 LNHNV, CDR2 YYDKDF (reference sequence). The CDR3 totals 16 residues. The CDR3 sequence is CATSRPLGGRYYGYTF. The CDR3 coding sequence is TGTGCCACCAGCAGACCACTAGGCGGAAGGTACTATGGCTACACCTTC.

This clone was seen only once. The chain employs TRBV5-4 and TRBJ2-5; D perhaps matches TRBD1 (6 bases). The CDR3 loop spans 13 amino acids. The V gene lost 4 bases and the J gene lost 3 bases, with 10 bases spanning the gap. CDR1 is SGHNT, CDR2 YYREEE, per germline (reference sequence). This CDR3 reads CASSRGGKETQYF. In DNA form, the CDR3 reads TGTGCCAGCAGCCGAGGGGGAAAAGAGACCCAGTACTTC.

The gene calls are TRBV29-1 and TRBJ2-1; TRBD1 matches 9 bases. The germline V gene has CDR1 SQVTM and CDR2 ANQGSEA. J was trimmed by 4 bases and V by 4 bases; bases with no gene match: 2. The CDR3 length is 13 residues. Here the CDR3 DNA reads TGCAGCGTTGCGACAGGGGGATACAATGAGCAGTTCTTC. This encodes CSVATGGYNEQFF.

This clone was seen only once. This sequence joins TRBV11-2 and TRBJ2-7; D might be TRBD2 (6 bases). CDR1 and CDR2 (germline): SGHAT, FQNNGV. The CDR3 has 17 residues. Trimming stripped 7 bases from V and 1 base from J, with 23 bases between. CDR3 residues: CASNHHSGGTESYEQYF. In nucleotides, the CDR3 is TGTGCCAGCAACCACCACTCTGGCGGGACGGAGTCCTACGAGCAGTACTTC.

The chain joins TRBV6-1 to TRBJ2-1, with 12 nucleotides matching TRBD2. The CDR3 contains 18 residues. Germline V lookup: CDR1 MNHNS, CDR2 SASEGT. The V segment lost 4 bases and the J segment 2 bases; nucleotides outside the gene matches: 9. Here the CDR3 DNA reads TGTGCCAGCAGTGCAAAACCCCGGACTAGCGGGACCTACAATGAGCAGTTCTTC. Residues: CASSAKPRTSGTYNEQFF.

This sequence joins TRBV27 and TRBJ2-7; TRBD2 matches at 8 bases. Germline assignment: CDR1 MNHEY and CDR2 SMNVEV (reference sequence). This CDR3 comprises 15 residues. Losses at the gene ends were 6 bases for V and 2 bases for J; bases not matched to a gene: 9. CDR3 protein: CASSHDPGGAYEQYF. The CDR3, as DNA: TGTGCCAGCAGCCACGATCCGGGAGGGGCCTACGAGCAGTACTTC.